The 4 T cell receptor beta chains below were found in one sample sequenced in a study of identical twins. TCRdb independently ran MiXCR on the 5' RACE reads; one entry per CDR3 protein. In the table there are around 680,000 distinct CDR3 sequences, over 8.5% of which are singletons. The same data also went into a second study, on yellow fever vaccine responses in identical twins.

The source material was PBMCs. These receptors were taken from a woman aged 18-29 years in good health.

The chain joins TRBV20-1 to TRBJ2-1; 10 nucleotides align to TRBD1. The CDR3 length is 16 residues. With V trimmed by 0 bases and J by 7 bases, 9 bases remained unmatched. Germline CDR1 and CDR2: DFQATT and SNEGSKA (reference sequence). CDR3 DNA: TGCAGTGCTAGAGATCGTAGGGGGACAGGGGTTAATGAGCAGTTCTTC. Translation: CSARDRRGTGVNEQFF.

This clonotype was observed a handful of times. In DNA, the CDR3 is TGTGCCAGTGACAAGGGGGAAGCCGACACAGATACGCAGTATTTT. Encoded protein: CASDKGEADTDTQYF. V and J are TRBV7-9 and TRBJ2-3, with a possible D match to TRBD1 (6 bases). Looked up from germline, CDR1 is SEHNR and CDR2 is FQNEAQ (reference sequence). This CDR3 is 15 amino acids long. Trimming cost V 9 bases and J 2 bases, with 18 bases left between them.

This clonotype has a count of ten or more. The gene calls are TRBV12-3 or TRBV12-4 and TRBJ2-2; TRBD2 is a possible D gene (6 bases). The CDR3 sequence is 16 residues long. V was pared by 8 bases and J by 6 bases, with 22 bases between. CDR3 bases: TGTGCCAGCCGTAGCGCTGGAGGGCGGATGGCCGGGGAGCTGTTTTTT. This encodes CASRSAGGRMAGELFF.

This clonotype has more than one count but fewer than ten. This chain connects TRBV6-5 to TRBJ2-5; D is possibly TRBD1 (5 bases). CDR3 length: 15 amino acids. CDR1 is MNHEY and CDR2 is SVGAGI in the germline V gene. Trimming took 0 bases from V and 1 from J, leaving 9 bases between them. CDR3 sequence (DNA): TGTGCCAGCAGTTACTCGACAGCCAGCCAAGAGACCCAGTACTTC. Amino acid sequence: CASSYSTASQETQYF.